This record concerns one T cell receptor beta chain sequence. What it recognizes is unknown. The CDR3 is made up of 12 amino acids. Germline V lookup: CDR1 SQVTM, CDR2 ANQGSEA. Trimming removed 2 bases at V and 14 bases at J, with 16 bases between. The evidence that diagnosis relied on was clinical symptoms, serum thyroxine, TRAb, thyroid ultrasound and orbital computed tomography. The data belong to a study of Graves' ophthalmopathy and Graves' hyperthyroidism. RNA transcripts served as template for amplifying TCR beta CDR3 sequences. HTBI primers were used in a first-round RT-PCR, which preceded a second-round multiplex PCR. One entry per CDR3 protein, called by TCRdb with MiXCR from the multiplex PCR reads. The table lists almost 750,000 distinct CDR3 sequences, 35% to 50% of them singletons. The study's findings and limits: Most expanded clonotypes from thyroid (those above 0.001 frequency) were also found in blood. Ophthalmopathy and stable hyperthyroidism were discriminated by a 13-signature model, with roughly 88% sensitivity and 81.08% specificity.

The genes are TRBV29-1 and TRBJ1-5; D gene uncertain. The sample was peripheral blood. The TCR comes from an adult man with Graves' ophthalmopathy. In nucleotides, the CDR3 is TGCAGCGTTGAACCGGGAGCCAGCTACGAGCATTTT. The encoded protein is CSVEPGASYEHF.